This passage covers 7 T cell receptor beta chains from one sample sequenced in a study of Ad26.COV2.S vaccination and SARS-CoV-2 variants. Treatment: some 19 received Ad26.COV2.S at low or high dose, single or two shots; several received placebo; per-sample allocation not given. Following the first vaccine or placebo injection, samples were taken on day 63. This table comes from immunoSEQ multiplex PCR, and its TCRdb copy is limited to in-frame clones, with some not included. The data show 350,000 to 450,000 clones, over 75% seen once. This sample comprised peripheral blood, obtained in a trial of Ad26.COV2.S vaccine versus placebo. The receptors originated from a person aged 18 to 59 who received the Ad26.COV2.S COVID-19 vaccine or a placebo.

The CDR3 protein is CASSSTSGRADTQYF. In DNA, the CDR3 is TGTGCCAGCAGCTCCACTAGCGGGAGGGCCGATACGCAGTATTTT. This chain joins TRBV11-3 and TRBJ2-3, with 13 positions matching TRBD2. The CDR3 contains 15 residues. The V gene's germline CDR1 is SGHNT and CDR2 YENEEA. The V gene end was trimmed by 4 bases and the J gene end by 6 bases; junction bases not matched to a gene: 4.

The CDR3 DNA follows: TGTGCCAGCAGCGTAGGTTACGGTGGAAACACCATATATTTT. It specifies CASSVGYGGNTIYF. The chain recombines TRBV9 with TRBJ1-3; D ambiguous. Trimming left V 0 bases short and J 3 bases short, with 7 bases between. The CDR3 is 14 residues long. Germline V gene sequence: CDR1 SGDLS, CDR2 YYNGEE.

V usage is TRBV6-5 and J usage is TRBJ2-2; TRBD2 is a possible D gene (6 bases). This CDR3 is 12 amino acids long. Germline assignment: CDR1 MNHEY and CDR2 SVGAGI. V was trimmed by 8 bases and J by 6 bases, leaving 10 bases between them. The CDR3 DNA reads as TGTGCCAGCCGCTGGGGGGCCGGGGAGCTGTTTTTT. Residues: CASRWGAGELFF.

This clone was recorded once. The V and J genes are TRBV12-3 or TRBV12-4 and TRBJ2-1, with D possibly TRBD2 on 6 matching bases. This CDR3 spans 13 amino acids. Trimming left V 5 bases short and J 7 bases short, with 12 bases between. CDR3 DNA: TGTGCCAGCAGTGGAACGGGAGTAAATGAGCAGTTCTTC. This translates into CASSGTGVNEQFF.

This chain joins TRBV30 and TRBJ1-2; 10 bases fit TRBD1. The CDR3 contains 15 residues. The germline V gene encodes CDR1 GTSNPN and CDR2 SVGIG (reference sequence). V dropped 2 bases and J dropped 2; count of bases not matched to a gene: 5. This CDR3 is CAWSFPGQGNYGYTF. CDR3 coding DNA: TGTGCCTGGAGTTTTCCGGGACAGGGGAACTATGGCTACACCTTC.

V and J are TRBV11-3 and TRBJ1-4; D uncertain. The CDR3 covers 19 residues. Trimming took off 2 bases at V and 1 base at J, with 20 bases between the two ends. From germline, CDR1 is SGHNT and CDR2 YENEEA. CDR3 region: CASSLRGRGILRTNEKLFF. In nucleotides, the CDR3 is TGTGCCAGCAGCTTAAGAGGTCGCGGCATTCTAAGAACTAATGAAAAACTGTTTTTT. Full variable domain (rest looked up from reference TRBV11-3 and TRBJ1-4): EAGVVQSPRYKIIEKKQPVAFWCNPISGHNTLYWYLQNLGQGPELLIRYENEEAVDDSQLPKDRFSAERLKGVDSTLKIQPAELGDSAVYLCASSLRGRGILRTNEKLFFGSGTQLSVL.

The chain links TRBV6-6 to TRBJ2-7; a weak D match, TRBD2 (7 bases). The CDR3 is 13 residues long. Trimming shortened V by 10 bases and J by 6 bases, and 19 bases separated the two germline ends. The V gene's germline CDR1 is MNHNY and CDR2 SVGAGI (reference sequence). CDR3 bases: TGTGCCACTGCAGGAGGGGGAGGGCTCGAGCAGTACTTC. Translating it yields CATAGGGGLEQYF.